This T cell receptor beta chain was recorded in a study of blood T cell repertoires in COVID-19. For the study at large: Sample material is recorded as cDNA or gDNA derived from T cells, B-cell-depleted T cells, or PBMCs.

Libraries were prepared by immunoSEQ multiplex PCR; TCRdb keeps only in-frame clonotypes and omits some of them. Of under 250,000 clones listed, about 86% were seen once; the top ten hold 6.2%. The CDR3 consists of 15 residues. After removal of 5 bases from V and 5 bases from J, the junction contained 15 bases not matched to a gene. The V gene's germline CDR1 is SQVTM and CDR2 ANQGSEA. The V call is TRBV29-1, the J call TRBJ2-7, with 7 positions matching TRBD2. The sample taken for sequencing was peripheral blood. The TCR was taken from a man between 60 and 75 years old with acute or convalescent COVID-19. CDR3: CSVTSPRGRTHEQYF. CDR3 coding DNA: TGCAGCGTTACCTCCCCCCGCGGGAGAACCCACGAGCAGTACTTC.